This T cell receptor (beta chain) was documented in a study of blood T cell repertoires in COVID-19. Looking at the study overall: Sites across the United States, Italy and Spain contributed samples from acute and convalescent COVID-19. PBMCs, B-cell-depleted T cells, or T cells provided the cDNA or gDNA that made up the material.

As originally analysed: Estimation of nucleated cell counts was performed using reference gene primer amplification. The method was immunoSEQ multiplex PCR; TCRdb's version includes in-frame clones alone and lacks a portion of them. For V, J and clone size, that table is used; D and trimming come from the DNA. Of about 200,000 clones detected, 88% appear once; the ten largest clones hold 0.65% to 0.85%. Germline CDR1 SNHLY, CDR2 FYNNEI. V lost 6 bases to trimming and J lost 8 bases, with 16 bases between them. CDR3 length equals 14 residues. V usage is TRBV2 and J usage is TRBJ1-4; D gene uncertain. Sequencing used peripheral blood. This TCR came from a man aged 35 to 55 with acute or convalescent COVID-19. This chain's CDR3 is CASSLGGSREKLFF. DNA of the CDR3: TGTGCCAGCAGCCTCGGCGGGTCGCGGGAAAAACTGTTTTTT. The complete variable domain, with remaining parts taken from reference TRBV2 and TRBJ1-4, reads EPEVTQTPSHQVTQMGQEVILRCVPISNHLYFYWYRQILGQKVEFLVSFYNNEISEKSEIFDDQFSVERPDGSNFTLKIRSTKLEDSAMYFCASSLGGSREKLFFGSGTQLSVL.